This record covers a single T cell receptor (beta chain). Its antigen is not yet known. Per-base qualities were not stored, and no clone one base away is much larger. The CDR3 regions of human TCRbeta chains were analyzed by immunosequencing. The original pipeline was this. TCRs in the repertoires were compared against a reference library of SARS-CoV-2-specific TCRs that had been generated with the MIRA antigen-specificity platform. Breadth was defined as the fraction of unique TCRs that were SARS-CoV-2-associated, and depth was defined as the fraction of total T cells that were SARS-CoV-2-associated. Using the MIRA data, every spike-specific TCR was mapped to the spike region that the TCR reacted to and assigned to either a CD4 or a CD8 class. Log10-transformed breadth and depth values were compared by one-way ANOVA with Sidak's multiple comparisons tests. Sourced from immuneACCESS, this table was stored by TCRdb with only in-frame sequences that have V and J called. A share of the clones is absent; for the studies checked, an unresolved V gene accounts for under half, and the remainder has no known explanation. V, J and clone size are those of that table, while D and trimming were read from the DNA. For this sample the table gives 150,000 or so clones, of which approximately 90% were detected only once. The ten largest make up approximately 5.2% of the sample.

This specimen's time point label, interpreted: baseline before first vaccination. Vaccinee samples came from UK trials COV001 and COV002, including a single-blind randomized controlled phase 2/3 trial of AZD1222 (ChAdOx1 nCoV-19) in healthy adults. For TCRbeta chain sequencing, PBMC samples from trial participants were taken at day 0 and at day 28 after the second dose. The data were taken from a study of T cell responses to AZD1222 COVID-19 vaccine (dated by TCRdb to 2020 to 2022). Background on the whole study: Because spike-specific TCR depth and breadth did not differ between the two schedules, AZD1222 recipients who got a second dose at roughly 4 weeks were pooled with those who got a second dose at roughly 12 weeks. Trial participants were enrolled by age into 18-55, 56-69 and 70-plus year subgroups, with roughly 160, 29 and 62 TCR-sequenced participants respectively. A total of about 230 trial participants underwent TCR sequencing, of whom around 200 received two doses of AZD1222 and about 26 received two doses of the MenACWY control vaccine. Study-wide findings and limitations: The whole spike protein was spanned by vaccine-associated CD4 TCRs, and dominant responses were seen in regions 160-218 and 743-854. Spike-specific TCR breadth and depth rose significantly after two AZD1222 doses compared with day 0 and with MenACWY recipients. Participants were mostly white British, with more females than males. The authors suggested clonal diversity may have been underestimated. The 56-69-year group was small, and its depth increase did not reach significance, likely because of low power. No day 14 peak-response samples were available, so repertoires were characterized only after the peak T cell response. Conclusions about previously exposed vaccinees are limited, since just a handful of AZD1222 recipients were seropositive for SARS-CoV-2 at baseline. Reportedly, close to half of the unique spike-specific TCRs recognized epitopes lying outside the regions that are mutated in the B.1.351 and B.1.1.7 variants.

Including the terminal cysteine and phenylalanine, the CDR3 comprises 13 residues. The kept DNA is CDR3 alone, 39 bases in frame from the first base. Clipping removes 5 bases from V and 4 bases from J, with 2 as the unmatched junction base count. Taken from the germline V gene (reference sequence), the CDR1 and CDR2 loops are LNHDA and SQIVND. The sequence was collected from an adult in good health. The sequencing used peripheral blood, collected on day 0 of AZD1222 vaccination. Here the chain combines TRBV19 and TRBJ1-5, with 7 bases aligning to TRBD1. The CDR3 in this case is CASSSGQNQPQHF. The DNA reads as follows: TGTGCCAGTAGTTCGGGACAGAATCAGCCCCAGCATTTT.